Below are 18 T cell receptor beta chains sequenced from a single sample in a study of long-term antiretroviral therapy in people with HIV. Survey level was the resolution at which the v3.0 immunoSEQ assay ran. TCRdb keeps only in-frame clones here, not all; method: immunoSEQ multiplex PCR. This sample has approximately 24,000 clones, with around 79% found just once. Material: unsorted PBMCs, obtained 2.1 years after starting antiretroviral therapy. These receptors came from a man aged 25 to 40 with HIV.

The chain has TRBV6-1 and TRBJ1-4; the match to TRBD1 covers 7 bases. The CDR3 consists of 15 residues. Per germline, CDR1 MNHNS and CDR2 SASEGT. Trimming removed 6 bases from V and 4 bases from J; junction bases left unmatched: 8. CDR3 DNA: TGTGCCAGCAGCGATCCGGGACAGTTTAATGAAAAACTGTTTTTT. Translation: CASSDPGQFNEKLFF.

The chain joins TRBV9 to TRBJ2-2; D possibly corresponds to TRBD2 (5 bases). The V gene's germline CDR1 is SGDLS and CDR2 YYNGEE. The CDR3 is 14 residues long. Trimming shortened V by 2 bases and J by 5 bases, and 10 bases separated the two germline ends. CDR3 in amino acids: CASSVLVATGELFF. The CDR3 nucleotides are TGTGCCAGCAGCGTGTTAGTAGCGACCGGGGAGCTGTTTTTT.

V gene TRBV5-1 combines with J gene TRBJ2-5; D uncertain. Germline CDR1 reads SGHRS; CDR2 reads YFSETQ. The CDR3 is 13 amino acids. V was pared by 1 base and J by 4 bases, with 8 bases between. This chain's CDR3 is CASSLNGGETQYF. CDR3 in DNA: TGCGCCAGCAGCTTGAACGGCGGAGAGACCCAGTACTTC.

This clone occurred once. The CDR3 sequence is CASSATSGGGTDTQYF. The CDR3 DNA reads as TGTGCCAGCAGCGCTACTAGCGGGGGAGGTACAGATACGCAGTATTTT. The rearrangement uses TRBV9 and TRBJ2-3; 11 bases are a match to TRBD2. The CDR3 sequence is 16 residues long. Germline CDR1 SGDLS, CDR2 YYNGEE. V lost 3 bases to trimming and J lost 3 bases; unmatched junction nucleotides: 6.

The chain links TRBV21-1 to TRBJ1-1. TRBV21-1 is deemed a pseudogene. The CDR3 has 16 residues. The CDR3 loop is CASSKAGFTRDTEAFF. In nucleotides, the CDR3 is TGTGCCAGCAGCAAGGCAGGGTTTACTAGGGACACTGAAGCTTTCTTT.

The chain has TRBV5-1 and TRBJ2-7; 12 bases are shared with TRBD2. J gave up 5 bases and V 1 base, and 4 bases lay outside the gene matches. Germline lookup yields CDR1 SGHRS and CDR2 YFSETQ. This CDR3 is 15 amino acids long. The CDR3 loop reads CASSLLAGGVNEQYF. DNA of the CDR3: TGCGCCAGCAGCTTGCTAGCGGGGGGGGTTAACGAGCAGTACTTC.

This chain connects TRBV30 to TRBJ2-1; maybe TRBD2 (6 bases). Germline V gene lookup returns CDR1 GTSNPN and CDR2 SVGIG (reference sequence). Between the trimmed V and J ends, which lost 5 bases and 9 bases, there was a span of 20 bases. The CDR3 has 14 residues. CDR3 nucleotides: TGTGCCTGGGGGGGGACTTATCCCCCGTTTGAGCAGTTCTTC. Amino acid sequence: CAWGGTYPPFEQFF.

The rearrangement joins TRBV27 to TRBJ1-5; D gene uncertain. This CDR3 comprises 11 residues. Trimming pared 7 bases from V and 4 bases from J, leaving 5 bases between. Germline lookup yields CDR1 MNHEY and CDR2 SMNVEV (reference sequence). The CDR3 region is CASKRNQPQHF. In DNA form, the CDR3 reads TGTGCCAGCAAGCGGAATCAGCCCCAGCATTTT.

The CDR3 spells CASSQVRGTGLLETQYF. The CDR3 region has the DNA TGTGCCAGCAGCCAAGTTCGGGGGACAGGGCTGTTAGAGACCCAGTACTTC. The V call is TRBV14, the J call TRBJ2-5; 9 bases are shared with TRBD1. V dropped 1 base and J dropped 4; count of bases not matched to a gene: 10. The CDR3 is 17 amino acids. CDR1 SGHDN and CDR2 FVKESK come from the germline V gene.

V usage is TRBV7-2 and J usage is TRBJ2-1; 9 bases are shared with TRBD2. The trim removed 1 base at V and 6 bases at J, leaving 1 base unmatched. Germline V CDR1 and CDR2: SGHTA, FQGNSA. This CDR3 is 14 amino acids long. This CDR3 reads CASSLGGGANEQFF. The DNA of the CDR3 is TGTGCCAGCAGCTTAGGCGGGGGGGCCAATGAGCAGTTCTTC.

This rearrangement joins TRBV7-2 to TRBJ1-3; possible D gene TRBD1, 6 bases. Germline V gives CDR1 SGHTA, CDR2 FQGNSA. CDR3 length: 14 residues. Deletions cut 4 bases from V and 3 bases from J, with 10 bases between. CDR3 residues: CASSSGQRGNTIYF. The CDR3 DNA reads as TGTGCCAGCAGCTCTGGACAGCGTGGAAACACCATATATTTT.

This clone was seen only a few times. CDR3 amino acids: CASGDSYGYTF. The CDR3 region has the DNA TGTGCCAGCGGGGACAGCTATGGCTACACCTTC. The V and J genes are TRBV2 and TRBJ1-2, with 7 bases matching TRBD1. Trimming removed 8 bases from V and 4 bases from J; junction bases left unmatched: 1. In germline, CDR1 is SNHLY, CDR2 FYNNEI. The CDR3 sequence is 11 residues long.

This rearrangement joins TRBV5-6 to TRBJ1-2, with a weak D call TRBD1 (5 bases). CDR1 and CDR2 from the germline V gene are SGHDT and YYEEEE. The CDR3 totals 13 residues. V was pared by 3 bases and J by 12 bases, with 18 bases between. In DNA, the CDR3 is TGTGCCAGCAGCTCCGAGGCAGGGAGTTGGAACACCTTC. Residues: CASSSEAGSWNTF.

The chain recombines TRBV18 with TRBJ2-3; tentative D call: TRBD1 (5 bases). Germline CDR1 and CDR2: KGHSH and LQKENI. V was pared by 6 bases and J by 0 bases, with 16 bases between. This CDR3 contains 16 residues. CDR3 in DNA: TGTGCCAGCTCCCCCAAAGGCAGGGCTAGCACAGATACGCAGTATTTT. Translated, it gives CASSPKGRASTDTQYF.

The chain is built from TRBV5-4 and TRBJ1-2; unclear D gene. Germline CDR1 and CDR2: SGHNT and YYREEE (reference sequence). The length of the CDR3 is 18 residues. Deletions cut 0 bases from V and 0 bases from J, with 18 bases between. CDR3 in DNA: TGTGCCAGCAGCTTGGTTGGTGTCCGTGTTTCGGCTAACTATGGCTACACCTTC. This encodes CASSLVGVRVSANYGYTF.

This chain connects TRBV28 to TRBJ1-4; no definite D call. The CDR3 covers 15 residues. Germline assignment: CDR1 MDHEN and CDR2 SYDVKM. V was shortened by 2 bases and J by 4 bases, with 11 bases between the two germline ends. The CDR3 DNA reads TGTGCCAGCAGTTTACGTAGAGAAATTAATGAAAAACTGTTTTTT. Its translation: CASSLRREINEKLFF. The whole variable domain, filled in from reference TRBV28 and TRBJ1-4, reads DVKVTQSSRYLVKRTGEKVFLECVQDMDHENMFWYRQDPGLGLRLIYFSYDVKMKEKGDIPEGYSVSREKKERFSLILESASTNQTSMYLCASSLRREINEKLFFGSGTQLSVL.

The chain uses TRBV9 and TRBJ1-1; D not certain. Germline loops: CDR1 SGDLS, CDR2 YYNGEE. The CDR3 extends over 13 amino acids. V lost 4 bases and J 1 base, leaving 8 bases between the germline ends. This CDR3 is CASSLTANTEAFF. The DNA of the CDR3 is TGTGCCAGCAGCCTTACAGCGAACACTGAAGCTTTCTTT.

CDR3 nucleotides: TGTGCCAGCAGCGTAGGGTTATTAACAGGGGTCGGTGAGCAGTTCTTC. Protein product: CASSVGLLTGVGEQFF. The rearrangement uses TRBV9 and TRBJ2-1; 7 nucleotides agree with TRBD1. This CDR3 spans 16 amino acids. In germline, CDR1 is SGDLS, CDR2 YYNGEE. V lost 0 bases, J lost 9 bases, and 12 bases stayed unmatched. The full variable domain, in which reference TRBV9 and TRBJ2-1 provide the parts outside the CDR3, is DSGVTQTPKHLITATGQRVTLRCSPRSGDLSVYWYQQSLDQGLQFLIQYYNGEERAKGNILERFSAQQFPDLHSELNLSSLELGDSALYFCASSVGLLTGVGEQFFGPGTRLTVL.